The 3 T cell receptor beta chains below all came from one sample that was sequenced in a study of blood T cell repertoires in COVID-19. Assay: immunoSEQ multiplex PCR; the TCRdb copy retains only in-frame clones and omits some. The sample includes some 140,000 clones, 60% to 85% of them seen just once. The sample consisted of peripheral blood. The receptors originated from a man older than 75 with acute or convalescent COVID-19.

This clone was seen a few times. This chain connects TRBV7-9 to TRBJ2-4, with 8 bases matching TRBD1. The CDR3 sequence is 14 residues long. CDR1 is SEHNR and CDR2 is FQNEAQ in the germline V gene (reference sequence). V lost 3 bases to trimming and J lost 7 bases; unmatched junction nucleotides: 5. The CDR3 DNA follows: TGTGCCAGCAGCTTTGGACAGGGAATCAACATTCAGTACTTC. Its protein is CASSFGQGINIQYF.

V and J are TRBV11-2 and TRBJ2-5; the match to TRBD2 covers 12 bases. The CDR3 is 16 amino acids. The trim removed 1 base at V and 2 bases at J, leaving 2 bases unmatched. Germline values: CDR1 SGHAT, CDR2 FQNNGV. CDR3 DNA: TGTGCCAGCAGCTTAGGGACTAGCGGGGTTCAAGAGACCCAGTACTTC. It specifies CASSLGTSGVQETQYF.

This clone was counted only a few times. This chain joins TRBV18 and TRBJ2-1; 9 positions agree with TRBD2. V shed 2 bases and J 4 bases; nucleotides not matched to a gene: 9. This CDR3 has 17 residues. CDR1 and CDR2 (germline): KGHSH, LQKENI. The CDR3: CASSPRMRGGQYNEQFF. CDR3 sequence (DNA): TGTGCCAGCTCACCAAGGATGCGGGGGGGTCAATACAATGAGCAGTTCTTC.